This T cell receptor beta chain came from a study of CXCR3-negative and CXCR3-positive naive CD8 T cells. Study-level information: The libraries together contributed some 140 million TRB reads, each supplying about 1.5 +/- 0.3 million. Whole-study findings and limits: More hydrophobic TRB CDR3s occurred in CXCR3-positive than in CXCR3-negative naive cells.

The TRB cDNA libraries were prepared by 5' RACE with UMI labels. TCRdb reprocessed the 5' RACE reads, keeping one entry per CDR3 protein, no DNA. Its table lists approximately 7,000 distinct CDR3 sequences. The CDR3 has 14 residues. Germline loops: CDR1 SGHAT, CDR2 FQNNGV. Measured by frequency, this clonotype is medium-sized. Its specificity is not known. The TCR comes from a human donor in good health. Some clones in this sample may be carry-over from other donors' samples. The sequenced sample was naive CXCR3- CD8+ T cells from blood. Subset reported: CD45RO-CCR7+CD27+CD95- naive CD8+ T cells lacking CXCR3 (TNR3-). The chain uses TRBV11-2 and TRBJ2-7; the D call of TRBD1 rests on TCRdb alone, since no DNA is present to check it. CDR3 sequence reads: CASSLWTGGYEQYF.